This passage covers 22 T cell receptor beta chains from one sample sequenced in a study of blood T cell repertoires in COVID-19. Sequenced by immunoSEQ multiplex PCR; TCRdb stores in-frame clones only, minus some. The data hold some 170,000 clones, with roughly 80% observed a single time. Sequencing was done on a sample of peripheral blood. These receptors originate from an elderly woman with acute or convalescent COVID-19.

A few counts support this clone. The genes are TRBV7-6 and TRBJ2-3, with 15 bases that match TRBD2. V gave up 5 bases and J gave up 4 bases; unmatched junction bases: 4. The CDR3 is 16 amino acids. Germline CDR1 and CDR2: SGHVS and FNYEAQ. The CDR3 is CASSRTSGGGADTQYF. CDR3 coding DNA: TGTGCCAGCAGCCGGACTAGCGGGGGGGGCGCAGATACGCAGTATTTT.

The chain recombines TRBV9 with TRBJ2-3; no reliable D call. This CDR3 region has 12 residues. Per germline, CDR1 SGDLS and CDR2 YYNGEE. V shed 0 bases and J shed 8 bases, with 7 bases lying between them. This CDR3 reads CASSVEESTQYF. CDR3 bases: TGTGCCAGCAGCGTAGAAGAGAGTACGCAGTATTTT.

For the CDR3, the DNA is TGTGCCAGCAGGGGACTAGCGGGGGGAAATACGCAGTATTTT. Residues: CASRGLAGGNTQYF. The genes are TRBV11-2 and TRBJ2-3; 15 bases align to TRBD2. The CDR3 is 14 residues long. CDR1 SGHAT and CDR2 FQNNGV come from the germline V gene. V lost 6 bases and J lost 7; bases outside the gene matches: 2.

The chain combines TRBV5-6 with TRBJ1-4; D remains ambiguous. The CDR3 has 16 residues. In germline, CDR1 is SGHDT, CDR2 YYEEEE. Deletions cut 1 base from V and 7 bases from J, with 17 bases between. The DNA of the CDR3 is TGTGCCAGCAGCTTGTGGGCACCAGCCGGAGGTGAAAAACTGTTTTTT. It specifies CASSLWAPAGGEKLFF.

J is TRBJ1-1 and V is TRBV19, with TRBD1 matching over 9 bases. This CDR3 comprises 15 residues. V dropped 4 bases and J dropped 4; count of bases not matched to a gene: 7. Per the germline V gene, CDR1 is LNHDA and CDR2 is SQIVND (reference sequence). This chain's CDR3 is CASSKQGASGTEAFF. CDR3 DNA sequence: TGTGCCAGTAGTAAACAGGGGGCTAGTGGCACTGAAGCTTTCTTT.

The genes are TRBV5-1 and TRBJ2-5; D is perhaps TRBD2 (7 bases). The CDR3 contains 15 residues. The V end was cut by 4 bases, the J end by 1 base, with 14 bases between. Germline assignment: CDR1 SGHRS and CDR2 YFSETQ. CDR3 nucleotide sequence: TGCGCCAGCAGCATCCGAGGGGGGGGCCAAGAGACCCAGTACTTC. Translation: CASSIRGGGQETQYF.

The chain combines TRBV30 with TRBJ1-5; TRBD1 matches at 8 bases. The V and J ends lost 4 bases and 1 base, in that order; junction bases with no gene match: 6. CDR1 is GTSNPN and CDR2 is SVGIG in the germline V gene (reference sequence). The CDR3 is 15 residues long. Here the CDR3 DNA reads TGTGCCTGGAAGGGAACAGGGGGGAGCAATCAGCCCCAGCATTTT. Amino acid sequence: CAWKGTGGSNQPQHF.

CDR3 amino acids: CASSYRVFGGELFF. CDR3 coding DNA: TGTGCCAGCAGTTACAGGGTTTTCGGGGGGGAGCTGTTTTTT. J is TRBJ2-2 and V is TRBV27; D perhaps matches TRBD1 (6 bases). Germline lookup yields CDR1 MNHEY and CDR2 SMNVEV (reference sequence). The CDR3 has 14 residues. V was shortened by 4 bases and J by 8 bases, with 14 bases between the two germline ends.

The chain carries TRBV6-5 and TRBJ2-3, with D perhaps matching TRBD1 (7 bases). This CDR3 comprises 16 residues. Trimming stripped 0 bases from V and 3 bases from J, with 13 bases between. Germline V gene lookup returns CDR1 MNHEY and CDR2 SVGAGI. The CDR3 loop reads CASSYSPPGGTDTQYF. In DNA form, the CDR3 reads TGTGCCAGCAGTTACTCGCCCCCAGGGGGGACAGATACGCAGTATTTT.

The CDR3 sequence is CASSPPTGSAWGNQPQHF. CDR3 nucleotide sequence: TGTGCCAGCAGTCCCCCGACAGGGTCGGCTTGGGGCAATCAGCCCCAGCATTTT. The chain has TRBV6-2 or TRBV6-3 and TRBJ1-5; TRBD1 matches at 7 bases. Losses at the gene ends were 5 bases for V and 2 bases for J; bases not matched to a gene: 15. Germline V CDR1 and CDR2: MNHEY, SVGEGT. The CDR3 consists of 18 residues.

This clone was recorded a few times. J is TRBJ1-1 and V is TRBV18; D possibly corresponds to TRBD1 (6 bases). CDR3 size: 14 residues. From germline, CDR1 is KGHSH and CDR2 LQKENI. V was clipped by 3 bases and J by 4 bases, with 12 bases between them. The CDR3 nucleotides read TGTGCCAGCTCACCTGGACAGACTCGCACTGAAGCTTTCTTT. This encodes CASSPGQTRTEAFF.

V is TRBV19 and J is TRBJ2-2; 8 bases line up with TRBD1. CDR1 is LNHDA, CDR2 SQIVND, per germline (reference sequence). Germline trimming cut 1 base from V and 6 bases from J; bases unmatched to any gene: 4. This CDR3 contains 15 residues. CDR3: CASSIGDRRPGELFF. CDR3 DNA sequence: TGTGCCAGTAGTATAGGGGACAGGCGACCCGGGGAGCTGTTTTTT.

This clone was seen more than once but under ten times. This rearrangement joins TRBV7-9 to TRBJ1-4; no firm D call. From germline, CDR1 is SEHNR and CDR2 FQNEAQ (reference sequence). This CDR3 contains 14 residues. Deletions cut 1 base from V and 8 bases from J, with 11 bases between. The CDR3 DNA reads TGTGCCAGCAGCTTAGTGGCCACCAGGGAAAAACTGTTTTTT. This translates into CASSLVATREKLFF.

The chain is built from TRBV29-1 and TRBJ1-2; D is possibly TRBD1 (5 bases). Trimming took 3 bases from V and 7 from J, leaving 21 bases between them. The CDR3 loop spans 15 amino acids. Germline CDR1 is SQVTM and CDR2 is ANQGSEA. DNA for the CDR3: TGCAGCGTTGACTTCAAAACAGGCTTCAAACCTGGCTACACCTTC. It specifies CSVDFKTGFKPGYTF.

The CDR3 DNA reads as TGCAGCGTTGATGGGACAGGGGGCTCCTACGAGCAGTACTTC. It translates to CSVDGTGGSYEQYF. The chain has TRBV29-1 and TRBJ2-7, with 11 nucleotides matching TRBD1. The CDR3 spans 14 residues. Germline-derived CDR1 and CDR2 are SQVTM and ANQGSEA. Trimming removed 3 bases from V and 0 bases from J; junction bases left unmatched: 1.

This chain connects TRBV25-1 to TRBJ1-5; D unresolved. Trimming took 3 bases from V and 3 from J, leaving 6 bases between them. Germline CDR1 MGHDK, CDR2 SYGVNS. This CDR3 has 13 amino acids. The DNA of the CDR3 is TGTGCCAGCAGTGATGCGGTCAATCAGCCCCAGCATTTT. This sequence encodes CASSDAVNQPQHF.

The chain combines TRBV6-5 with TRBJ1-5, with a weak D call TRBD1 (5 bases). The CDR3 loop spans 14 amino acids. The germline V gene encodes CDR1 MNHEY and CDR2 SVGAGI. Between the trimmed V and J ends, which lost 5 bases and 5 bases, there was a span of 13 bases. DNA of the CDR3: TGTGCCAGCAGTCCCCGGGGGGGGGATCAGCCCCAGCATTTT. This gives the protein CASSPRGGDQPQHF.

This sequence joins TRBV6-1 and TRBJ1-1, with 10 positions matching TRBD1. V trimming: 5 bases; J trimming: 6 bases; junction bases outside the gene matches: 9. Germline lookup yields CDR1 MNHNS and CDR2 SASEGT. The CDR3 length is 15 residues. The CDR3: CASSFSTGGVSEAFF. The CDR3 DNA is TGTGCCAGCAGTTTTTCGACAGGGGGCGTCTCTGAAGCTTTCTTT.

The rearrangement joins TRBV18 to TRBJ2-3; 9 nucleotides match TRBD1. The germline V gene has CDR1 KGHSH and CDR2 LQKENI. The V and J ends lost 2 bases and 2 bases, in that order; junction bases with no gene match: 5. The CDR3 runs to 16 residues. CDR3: CASSPRQGENTDTQYF. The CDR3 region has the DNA TGTGCCAGCTCACCAAGACAGGGGGAGAACACAGATACGCAGTATTTT.

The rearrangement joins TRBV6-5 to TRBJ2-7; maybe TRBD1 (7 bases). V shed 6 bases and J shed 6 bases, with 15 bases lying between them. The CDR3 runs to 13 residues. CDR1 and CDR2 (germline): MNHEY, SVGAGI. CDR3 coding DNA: TGTGCCAGCAGCAGGGGGGCCACGTTCGAGCAGTACTTC. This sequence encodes CASSRGATFEQYF.

The CDR3 DNA sequence: TGTGCCAGCAGCTTGGGAGCGGGGGGGCTGACAGATACGCAGTATTTT. This codes for CASSLGAGGLTDTQYF. J is TRBJ2-3 and V is TRBV5-4, with 10 bases aligning to TRBD2. The CDR3 has 16 residues. V shed 0 bases and J 3 bases; nucleotides not matched to a gene: 4. Germline loops: CDR1 SGHNT, CDR2 YYREEE (reference sequence).

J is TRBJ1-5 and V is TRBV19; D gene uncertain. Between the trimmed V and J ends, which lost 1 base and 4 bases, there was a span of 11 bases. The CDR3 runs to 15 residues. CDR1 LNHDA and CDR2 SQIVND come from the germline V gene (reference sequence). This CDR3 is CASSIGLGRNQPQHF. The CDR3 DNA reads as TGTGCCAGTAGTATAGGTCTGGGGAGAAATCAGCCCCAGCATTTT.